Following are 17 T cell receptor beta chains from one sample sequenced in a study of Ad26.COV2.S vaccination and SARS-CoV-2 variants. The assay was immunoSEQ multiplex PCR, and TCRdb's table has in-frame clones only and misses some. This table holds about 680,000 clones, roughly 90% found once. Treatment meaning: about 20 received Ad26.COV2.S at low or high dose, single or two shots; about 5 received placebo; per-sample allocation not given. Sampling was done on day 63 after the first vaccine or placebo injection. The material sequenced was peripheral blood, taken in a trial of Ad26.COV2.S vaccine versus placebo. The source of these receptors is a person between 18 and 60 years old who received the Ad26.COV2.S COVID-19 vaccine or a placebo.

This clone has only a few counts. The chain joins TRBV5-6 to TRBJ2-5; 7 bases fit TRBD1. Germline V gene sequence: CDR1 SGHDT, CDR2 YYEEEE. The V gene end was trimmed by 4 bases and the J gene end by 5 bases; junction bases not matched to a gene: 14. There are 16 residues in the CDR3. The CDR3, as DNA: TGTGCCAGCAGCACAACCAGGGACAGCAGGTGGGAGACCCAGTACTTC. This translates into CASSTTRDSRWETQYF. Filled out from reference TRBV5-6 and TRBJ2-5, the complete variable domain reads DAGVTQSPTHLIKTRGQQVTLRCSPKSGHDTVSWYQQALGQGPQFIFQYYEEEERQRGNFPDRFSGHQFPNYSSELNVNALLLGDSALYLCASSTTRDSRWETQYFGPGTRLLVL.

This chain joins TRBV6-5 and TRBJ2-7, with D possibly TRBD1 on 6 matching bases. The CDR3 is 15 amino acids. Per the germline V gene, CDR1 is MNHEY and CDR2 is SVGAGI. The V gene lost 6 bases and the J gene lost 2 bases, with 17 bases spanning the gap. Written as DNA, the CDR3 is TGTGCCAGCAGCCGCGGACAGACTGGTACCTACGAGCAGTACTTC. It specifies CASSRGQTGTYEQYF.

This chain links TRBV4-2 with TRBJ1-2; the match to TRBD1 covers 7 bases. CDR1 and CDR2 from the germline V gene are LGHNA and YNFKEQ. The CDR3 has 17 residues. Losses at the gene ends were 6 bases for V and 3 bases for J; bases not matched to a gene: 16. In DNA form, the CDR3 reads TGTGCCAGCAGTCCACACAACCTGACAGGGACGGACTATGGCTACACCTTC. Amino acid sequence: CASSPHNLTGTDYGYTF.

The J gene is TRBJ2-1, the V gene TRBV11-3; 8 bases agree with TRBD2. Trimming at V came to 0 bases and at J to 8 bases, leaving 6 bases not matched to a gene. This CDR3 has 15 residues. Germline V CDR1 and CDR2: SGHNT, YENEEA. In DNA form, the CDR3 reads TGTGCCAGCAGCTTAGAAGGCCTAGCGGGCGATGAGCAGTTCTTC. Protein product: CASSLEGLAGDEQFF.

V and J are TRBV29-1 and TRBJ2-1, with D perhaps assigned TRBD1 or TRBD2 (5 bases each). Trimming shortened V by 1 base and J by 9 bases, and 16 bases separated the two germline ends. This CDR3 contains 14 residues. Germline V gene lookup returns CDR1 SQVTM and CDR2 ANQGSEA. CDR3: CSVEGEGTFGEQFF. CDR3 coding DNA: TGCAGCGTTGAAGGAGAAGGGACCTTTGGTGAGCAGTTCTTC.

In nucleotides, the CDR3 is TGCGCCAGCAGCCAAGTAGGGAGCTCCTACAATGAGCAGTTCTTC. Its translation: CASSQVGSSYNEQFF. J is TRBJ2-1 and V is TRBV4-3; a possible D gene is TRBD2 (5 bases). The V and J ends lost 1 base and 0 bases respectively, with 7 bases between them. The CDR3 consists of 15 residues. CDR1 and CDR2 from the germline V gene are LGHNA and YSLEER.

V gene TRBV3-1 (or the pseudogene TRBV3-2) combines with J gene TRBJ2-6; no firm D call. Between the trimmed V and J ends, which lost 3 bases and 2 bases, there was a span of 11 bases. Germline assignment: CDR1 LGHDT and CDR2 YNNKEL (reference sequence). CDR3 length: 16 residues. The CDR3 loop is CASSQERVPGANVLTF. In nucleotides, the CDR3 is TGTGCCAGCAGCCAGGAAAGGGTTCCTGGGGCCAACGTCCTGACTTTC.

V is TRBV5-1 and J is TRBJ2-2; 9 nucleotides match TRBD1. The CDR3 is made up of 15 amino acids. CDR1 is SGHRS and CDR2 is YFSETQ in the germline V gene. The ends lost 6 bases at V and 6 bases at J; junction bases unmatched: 9. CDR3: CASTRTGDAAGELFF. The CDR3 DNA reads as TGCGCCAGCACGAGGACAGGGGACGCCGCCGGGGAGCTGTTTTTT.

This sequence joins TRBV5-5 and TRBJ2-3; D not resolved. With 4 bases removed from V and 4 bases from J, the gap between germline ends came to 7 bases. CDR1 is SGHKS, CDR2 YYEKEE, per germline (reference sequence). This CDR3 spans 12 amino acids. Written as DNA, the CDR3 is TGTGCCAGCAGCGAGGTGCCAGATACGCAGTATTTT. Its translation: CASSEVPDTQYF.

The rearrangement uses TRBV3-1 (or the pseudogene TRBV3-2) and TRBJ2-3; no clear D. V lost 4 bases and J lost 0, with 11 bases in between. Germline loops: CDR1 LGHDT, CDR2 YNNKEL (reference sequence). The CDR3 is 15 residues long. The CDR3 loop reads CASSPLLSSTDTQYF. The CDR3 nucleotides read TGTGCCAGCAGCCCCCTTCTGTCGAGCACAGATACGCAGTATTTT.

This clone came up once. Other DNA sequences in this specimen translate into the identical CDR3. The chain links TRBV3-1 (or the pseudogene TRBV3-2) to TRBJ2-3, with D hard to call. Trimming took 1 base from V and 5 from J, leaving 1 base between them. CDR3 length: 11 amino acids. Germline-derived CDR1 and CDR2 are LGHDT and YNNKEL (reference sequence). CDR3 in amino acids: CASSQGDTQYF. CDR3 nucleotide sequence: TGTGCCAGCAGCCAAGGAGATACGCAGTATTTT.

The chain links TRBV12-5 to TRBJ2-7; 7 bases map to TRBD1. J gave up 6 bases and V 8 bases, and 13 bases lay outside the gene matches. CDR1 and CDR2 from the germline V gene are LGHNT and FRNRAP. CDR3 size: 14 residues. CDR3 bases: TGTGCTAGTTCCCCCCCAGGGGGTCGGGCCGAGCAGTACTTC. Encoded protein: CASSPPGGRAEQYF.

The chain recombines TRBV19 with TRBJ2-1, with TRBD2 matching 8 bases. The CDR3 is 14 residues long. With 6 bases clipped from V and 6 bases from J, the junction kept 7 bases outside the gene matches. Germline V lookup: CDR1 LNHDA, CDR2 SQIVND (reference sequence). The CDR3 bases are TGTGCCAGTAGCACGGGGGGGCCGGGCAATGAGCAGTTCTTC. This codes for CASSTGGPGNEQFF.

CDR3 loop: CASSLGSPGQTRDYTF. Here the CDR3 DNA reads TGTGCCAGCAGCTTAGGAAGCCCAGGACAAACCAGAGACTACACCTTC. The V call is TRBV11-2, the J call TRBJ1-2; perhaps TRBD1 as D (5 bases). V was shortened by 1 base and J by 10 bases, with 22 bases between the two germline ends. The CDR3 totals 16 residues. Looked up from germline, CDR1 is SGHAT and CDR2 is FQNNGV. Full variable domain (rest looked up from reference TRBV11-2 and TRBJ1-2): EAGVAQSPRYKIIEKRQSVAFWCNPISGHATLYWYQQILGQGPKLLIQFQNNGVVDDSQLPKDRFSAERLKGVDSTLKIQPAKLEDSAVYLCASSLGSPGQTRDYTFGSGTRLTVV.

This rearrangement joins TRBV12-3 or TRBV12-4 to TRBJ1-2, with TRBD1 as a possible D gene (5 bases). V was trimmed by 7 bases and J by 4 bases, leaving 13 bases between them. The CDR3 extends over 13 amino acids. Here the CDR3 reads CASTLSGGYGYTF. CDR3 DNA: TGTGCCAGCACCCTCTCGGGGGGCTATGGCTACACCTTC.

The rearrangement links TRBV19 to TRBJ2-1, with D tentatively TRBD2 (6 bases). The ends were cut back, 2 bases at V and 15 bases at J, with 17 bases in the middle. Germline CDR1 and CDR2: LNHDA and SQIVND (reference sequence). This CDR3 has 13 amino acids. The CDR3 nucleotides read TGTGCCAGTAGTATACAGAGGGACTCTAATACGTTCTTC. It is translated as CASSIQRDSNTFF.

This chain links TRBV6-6 with TRBJ1-6; D remains unclear. Trimming shortened V by 0 bases and J by 9 bases, and 6 bases separated the two germline ends. Germline CDR1 is MNHNY and CDR2 is SVGAGI (reference sequence). The CDR3 runs to 13 residues. This CDR3 reads CASSYSNRSPLHF. The CDR3 DNA follows: TGTGCCAGCAGTTACTCTAACCGTTCACCCCTCCACTTT.